Listed here are 25 T cell receptor beta chains from one sample, sequenced in a study of blood T cell repertoires in COVID-19. The method was immunoSEQ multiplex PCR; TCRdb's version includes in-frame clones alone and lacks a portion of them. The sample contains under 150,000 clones, 75% to 85% of which appear only once. Sequenced material: peripheral blood. These receptors all stem from a man in his 60s with active or convalescent COVID-19.

The rearrangement uses TRBV19 and TRBJ2-3, with 13 bases lining up with TRBD2. Per the germline V gene, CDR1 is LNHDA and CDR2 is SQIVND (reference sequence). V dropped 10 bases and J dropped 5; count of bases not matched to a gene: 6. CDR3 length: 14 amino acids. The CDR3 DNA reads as TGTGCCACCCGGACTAGCGGGAGCCTAGATACGCAGTATTTT. Its protein product is CATRTSGSLDTQYF.

V usage is TRBV6-5 and J usage is TRBJ2-1; weak D call: TRBD1 (5 bases). Looked up from germline, CDR1 is MNHEY and CDR2 is SVGAGI. This CDR3 has 15 residues. V was cut by 0 bases and J by 0 bases, with 6 bases left in between. CDR3: CASSYSDSSYNEQFF. The CDR3 DNA reads TGTGCCAGCAGTTACTCAGACAGCTCCTACAATGAGCAGTTCTTC.

CDR3 region: CASSQTGDYGYTF. CDR3 DNA: TGTGCCAGCAGCCAGACAGGGGACTATGGCTACACCTTC. The V and J genes are TRBV7-3 and TRBJ1-2, with 8 bases aligning to TRBD1. J gave up 3 bases and V 5 bases, and 2 bases lay outside the gene matches. CDR1 and CDR2 (germline): SGHTA, FQGTGA. The CDR3 is 13 amino acids.

This clone was seen more than once but under ten times. The CDR3 is CASSPTGRPQPQHF. The CDR3 DNA follows: TGTGCCAGCAGTCCTACAGGGAGACCTCAGCCCCAGCATTTT. The J gene is TRBJ1-5, the V gene TRBV6-5; the D gene is possibly TRBD1 (6 bases). The CDR3 contains 14 residues. From germline, CDR1 is MNHEY and CDR2 SVGAGI. V lost 5 bases and J lost 6, with 14 bases in between.

The chain recombines TRBV2 with TRBJ2-5; D is ambiguous. Germline V gives CDR1 SNHLY, CDR2 FYNNEI. The CDR3 totals 13 residues. Deletions cut 8 bases from V and 1 base from J, with 11 bases between. CDR3 residues: CASLRDIQETQYF. CDR3 nucleotides: TGTGCCAGCCTACGAGACATCCAAGAGACCCAGTACTTC.

The chain recombines TRBV4-3 with TRBJ2-7, with TRBD1 matching over 9 bases. The CDR3 runs 17 residues. J was trimmed by 0 bases and V by 3 bases; bases with no gene match: 9. Germline loops: CDR1 LGHNA, CDR2 YSLEER. This CDR3 is CASSQETGTGSSYEQYF. CDR3 DNA: TGCGCCAGCAGCCAGGAAACCGGGACAGGGAGCTCCTACGAGCAGTACTTC.

V is TRBV29-1 and J is TRBJ2-4; D is perhaps TRBD1 (5 bases). The V gene's germline CDR1 is SQVTM and CDR2 ANQGSEA. Trimming stripped 6 bases from V and 11 bases from J, with 14 bases between. The length of the CDR3 is 11 residues. The CDR3 loop is CSVGRDNFQYF. Written as DNA, the CDR3 is TGCAGCGTCGGCAGGGATAACTTTCAGTACTTC.

The chain joins TRBV6-2 or TRBV6-3 to TRBJ1-2, with no clear D. The V gene's germline CDR1 is MNHEY and CDR2 SVGEGT. Trimming shortened V by 0 bases and J by 1 base, and 12 bases separated the two germline ends. CDR3 length: 16 amino acids. DNA for the CDR3: TGTGCCAGCAGTTACTCGATATTGAGAGGTAACTATGGCTACACCTTC. It translates to CASSYSILRGNYGYTF.

The chain carries TRBV10-3 and TRBJ2-7; D is possibly TRBD1 (6 bases). Trimming took off 4 bases at V and 0 bases at J, with 13 bases between the two ends. The germline gives CDR1 ENHRY, CDR2 SYGVKD. The CDR3 extends over 15 amino acids. The CDR3 nucleotides read TGTGCCATCAGTGTCTCTCCCAGGGGCTCCTACGAGCAGTACTTC. Encoded protein: CAISVSPRGSYEQYF.

The J gene is TRBJ1-2, the V gene TRBV12-3 or TRBV12-4, with no clear D. With 5 bases removed from V and 6 bases from J, the gap between germline ends came to 13 bases. The CDR3 has 13 residues. The chain's CDR3 is CASSAQVAHGYTF. The CDR3 bases are TGTGCCAGCAGTGCGCAGGTCGCCCATGGCTACACCTTC.

The V and J genes are TRBV30 and TRBJ1-6, with 8 nucleotides matching TRBD1. The germline V gene encodes CDR1 GTSNPN and CDR2 SVGIG (reference sequence). The CDR3 spans 13 residues. The trim removed 5 bases at V and 7 bases at J, leaving 4 bases unmatched. This chain's CDR3 is CAWAGQDNSPLHF. DNA of the CDR3: TGTGCCTGGGCGGGACAGGACAATTCACCCCTCCACTTT.

This CDR3 is CAIRGTRRESVEAFF. The DNA for the CDR3 is TGTGCCATCAGGGGGACGAGGCGGGAAAGTGTTGAAGCTTTCTTT. V and J are TRBV10-3 and TRBJ1-1; possible D gene TRBD1, 5 bases. CDR1 is ENHRY and CDR2 is SYGVKD in the germline V gene. This CDR3 has 15 amino acids. V gave up 6 bases and J gave up 7 bases, with 21 bases separating them.

V and J are TRBV5-1 and TRBJ1-1; 8 nucleotides align to TRBD1. CDR3 length: 15 amino acids. V dropped 3 bases and J dropped 5; count of bases not matched to a gene: 9. Germline V CDR1 and CDR2: SGHRS, YFSETQ. CDR3 in DNA: TGCGCCAGCAGCTCAACCGGGACAGGTATTACTGAAGCTTTCTTT. It encodes CASSSTGTGITEAFF.

The V call is TRBV5-6, the J call TRBJ1-2, with D hard to call. The V gene lost 0 bases and the J gene lost 8 bases, with 5 bases spanning the gap. Germline loops: CDR1 SGHDT, CDR2 YYEEEE. The length of the CDR3 is 11 residues. The CDR3 protein is CASSLGEGYTF. CDR3 nucleotides: TGTGCCAGCAGCTTGGGGGAGGGCTACACCTTC. Complete variable domain (other parts from reference TRBV5-6 and TRBJ1-2): DAGVTQSPTHLIKTRGQQVTLRCSPKSGHDTVSWYQQALGQGPQFIFQYYEEEERQRGNFPDRFSGHQFPNYSSELNVNALLLGDSALYLCASSLGEGYTFGSGTRLTVV.

V gene TRBV30 combines with J gene TRBJ1-6, with TRBD1 matching over 8 bases. There are 16 residues in the CDR3. V trimming: 1 base; J trimming: 9 bases; junction bases outside the gene matches: 11. The germline gives CDR1 GTSNPN, CDR2 SVGIG (reference sequence). This CDR3 is CAWSAGTGRLGSPLHF. CDR3 DNA: TGTGCCTGGAGTGCGGGGACAGGACGACTGGGTTCACCCCTCCACTTT.

This clone was detected a few times. The chain recombines TRBV5-1 with TRBJ2-2, with 9 bases matching TRBD2. The CDR3 runs 18 residues. V lost 4 bases and J lost 9; bases outside the gene matches: 19. Looked up from germline, CDR1 is SGHRS and CDR2 is YFSETQ. The chain's CDR3 is CASSRNRGGAGGERELFF. The CDR3 DNA reads as TGCGCCAGCAGCCGCAACAGGGGAGGAGCGGGAGGTGAGCGGGAGCTGTTTTTT.

The chain combines TRBV5-1 with TRBJ1-1, with D perhaps matching TRBD1 (6 bases). Germline assignment: CDR1 SGHRS and CDR2 YFSETQ. The CDR3 contains 14 residues. V lost 4 bases, J lost 5 bases, and 15 bases lay in between. The CDR3 sequence: CASSPGTQGTEAFF. CDR3 DNA: TGCGCCAGCAGCCCGGGGACGCAGGGGACTGAAGCTTTCTTT.

The chain employs TRBV27 and TRBJ1-5; D unresolved. The CDR3 has 16 residues. Germline V lookup: CDR1 MNHEY, CDR2 SMNVEV (reference sequence). Between the trimmed V and J ends, which lost 2 bases and 0 bases, there was a span of 11 bases. The CDR3 coding sequence is TGTGCCAGCAGTTTAAGCGCGGGAGTTAGCAATCAGCCCCAGCATTTT. It encodes CASSLSAGVSNQPQHF.

This clone was observed a single time. The V and J genes are TRBV3-1 (or the pseudogene TRBV3-2) and TRBJ2-3, with D perhaps matching TRBD2 (6 bases). With 6 bases removed from V and 4 bases from J, the gap between germline ends came to 14 bases. The CDR3 is 14 amino acids. CDR1 LGHDT and CDR2 YNNKEL come from the germline V gene (reference sequence). The CDR3 DNA is TGTGCCAGCAGTGAAGGCGCGGGATCAGATACGCAGTATTTT. Protein: CASSEGAGSDTQYF.

The gene calls are TRBV29-1 and TRBJ1-2; D uncertain. The germline V and J ends were trimmed by 6 bases and 0 bases, with 8 bases remaining between them. The CDR3 length is 12 residues. The germline gives CDR1 SQVTM, CDR2 ANQGSEA. The CDR3 is CSVGGTNYGYTF. CDR3 nucleotide sequence: TGCAGCGTCGGCGGGACTAACTATGGCTACACCTTC.

The V and J genes are TRBV27 and TRBJ2-7, with 10 bases fitting TRBD2. Per germline, CDR1 MNHEY and CDR2 SMNVEV (reference sequence). V lost 6 bases to trimming and J lost 3 bases; unmatched junction nucleotides: 20. CDR3 length equals 19 residues. For the CDR3, the DNA is TGTGCCAGCAGCTACCAGGGGGCGCGAGCTAGCGGGAGAGGCTACGAGCAGTACTTC. This codes for CASSYQGARASGRGYEQYF.

V and J are TRBV10-3 and TRBJ1-6; TRBD1 aligns across 8 bases. Germline trimming cut 0 bases from V and 8 bases from J; bases unmatched to any gene: 9. CDR3 size: 17 residues. CDR1 ENHRY and CDR2 SYGVKD come from the germline V gene. CDR3 nucleotide sequence: TGTGCCATCAGTGAGTCGTCCGGACAGGGAAGGTATTCACCCCTCCACTTT. Protein sequence: CAISESSGQGRYSPLHF.

Remarks on this clone: The junction shows a germline mismatch at one end, possibly a read error. The chain has TRBV28 and TRBJ1-2, with a weak D call TRBD1 (5 bases). Germline V gene sequence: CDR1 MDHEN, CDR2 SYDVKM. The CDR3 is made up of 11 amino acids. CDR3 sequence (DNA): TGTGCCAGCTCCCTCGGGCAGGGTAGGGATTTC. Protein: CASSLGQGRDF.

V gene TRBV7-8 combines with J gene TRBJ2-3; TRBD2 aligns across 8 bases. J was trimmed by 0 bases and V by 5 bases; bases with no gene match: 7. Germline assignment: CDR1 SGHVS and CDR2 FQNEAQ. The CDR3 runs 16 residues. CDR3 DNA sequence: TGTGCCAGCAGCCGGCCCGGACTAGCTAGCACAGATACGCAGTATTTT. Encoded protein: CASSRPGLASTDTQYF.

The DNA of the CDR3 is TGTGCCAGCAGCTTGGACAGGGTTGGCTATCAGCCCCAGCATTTT. This encodes CASSLDRVGYQPQHF. V gene TRBV7-2 combines with J gene TRBJ1-5, with 8 bases lining up with TRBD1. Per the germline V gene, CDR1 is SGHTA and CDR2 is FQGNSA. This CDR3 has 15 residues. V was pared by 3 bases and J by 5 bases, with 6 bases of the junction left unmatched.